This T cell receptor beta chain emerged from a study of blood T cell repertoires in COVID-19 (dated by TCRdb to between 2020 and 2021). Some background on the complete study: Samples covering the acute and convalescent phases of COVID-19 were provided by collaborators in the United States, Italy and Spain. The material from the prospective study consisted of cDNA or gDNA derived from T cells, B-cell-depleted T cells, or PBMCs. The dataset comprised deeply sampled blood TCRbeta repertoires from subjects exposed to, actively infected with, or recovered from COVID-19. A freely available public database, intended as a resource for researchers studying the immune response to SARS-CoV-2, is where the repertoires were released. Samples came from the ongoing ImmuneRACE study (first 160 participants) plus 1,254 subjects from 6 global collaborators. Sample metadata almost always included a de-identified subject ID, COVID-19 status, age in years and sex. Where HLA class I and class II types were available, the types were taken from metadata supplied by the sample provider, not from assay-based typing. Overall results and qualifications from the work: The amount of clinical and demographic metadata varied by source and participant and was provided uncurated.

The germline V gene encodes CDR1 LNHDA and CDR2 SQIVND (reference sequence). V is pared back by 5 bases and J by 4 bases, with 3 bases lying between the germline termini. Measured from the cysteine to the phenylalanine, the CDR3 is 12 residues long. The retained sequence is limited to the CDR3, 36 bases, with the frame set at the first base. For this clone: Its cognate antigen has yet to be identified. Base qualities are not recorded, but no much larger clone differs from it by a single base.

Collaborating institutions collected whole blood in K2EDTA tubes following their own protocols. For TCRbeta analysis, collaborators shipped samples as frozen whole blood, isolated PBMCs, or DNA extracted from either of those sample types. The immunoSEQ Assay, a bias-controlled multiplex PCR, was used to amplify TCRbeta CDR3 regions from genomic DNA. From the authors' description of their analysis: The number of nucleated cells in each sample was estimated by amplification of reference gene primers within the assay. To quantify the absolute abundance of each unique TCRbeta CDR3 rearrangement, sequence reads were collapsed and filtered. For each sample, productive Simpson clonality was calculated as the square root of Simpson's diversity index over productive rearrangements. What TCRdb holds here is the immuneACCESS table cut down to in-frame rearrangements. Part of the clones is not present; checked against another copy, under half of the missing clones reflect an unresolved V gene, and the others are unexplained. V and J calls and clone size are those listed in that table; D and trimming were worked out from the DNA. The sample profile shows 120,000 or so clones; roughly 80% of them were found once. The ten most abundant clones make up less than 20% of the sample.

The source material was peripheral blood. Here the chain combines TRBV19 and TRBJ2-6, with the identity of the D gene unclear. The origin of this receptor is a woman in her fifties or sixties with acute or convalescent COVID-19. In nucleotide form, the sequence is TGTGCCAGTAGTCCGGGGGCCAACGTCCTGACTTTC. The encoded protein is CASSPGANVLTF. The entire variable domain, with the stretches around the CDR3 drawn from the reference TRBV19 and TRBJ2-6 proteins, is DGGITQSPKYLFRKEGQNVTLSCEQNLNHDAMYWYRQDPGQGLRLIYYSQIVNDFQKGDIAEGYSVSREKKESFPLTVTSAQKNPTAFYLCASSPGANVLTFGAGSRLTVL.